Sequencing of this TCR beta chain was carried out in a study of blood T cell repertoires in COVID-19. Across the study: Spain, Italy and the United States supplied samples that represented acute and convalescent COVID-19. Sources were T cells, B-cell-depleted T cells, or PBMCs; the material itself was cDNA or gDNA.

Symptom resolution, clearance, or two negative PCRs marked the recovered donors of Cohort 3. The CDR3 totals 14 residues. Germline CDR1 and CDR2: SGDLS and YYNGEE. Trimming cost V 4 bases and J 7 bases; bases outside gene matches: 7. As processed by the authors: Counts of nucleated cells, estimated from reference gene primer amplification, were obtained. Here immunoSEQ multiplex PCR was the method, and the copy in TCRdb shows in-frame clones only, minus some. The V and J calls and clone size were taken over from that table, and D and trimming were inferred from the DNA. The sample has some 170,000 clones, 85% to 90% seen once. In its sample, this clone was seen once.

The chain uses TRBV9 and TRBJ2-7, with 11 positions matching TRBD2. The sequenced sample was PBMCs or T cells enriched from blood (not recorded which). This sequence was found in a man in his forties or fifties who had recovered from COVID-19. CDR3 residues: CASSTLAGGGEQYF. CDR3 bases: TGTGCCAGCAGCACCCTAGCGGGAGGTGGAGAGCAGTACTTC.